This TCR beta chain is from a study of glioma-infiltrating T cells. On the study more broadly: Samples included WHO grade II oligodendrogliomas or astrocytomas and initial-diagnosis grade IV glioblastomas.

Amplification of TCR alpha and beta CDR3 regions from RNA used iRepertoire nested multiplex PCR. For one-step reverse transcription and amplification, roughly 95-450 ng of tissue mRNA or PBMC total RNA was used. MiXCR was run by TCRdb on the multiplex PCR reads, yielding one entry per CDR3 protein. The data hold about 410,000 distinct CDR3 sequences, with 41% observed a single time. Turning to this clonotype: The antigen remains unidentified. One base away lies a much larger clone, so this may be a sequencing read error.

The CDR3 is made up of 15 amino acids. The V gene lost 7 bases and the J gene lost 8 bases, with 21 bases spanning the gap. Germline loops: CDR1 MNHNS, CDR2 SASEGT. Study-level findings and limits: Signature shared blood CDR3 motifs were enriched in low-divergence and depleted in high-divergence patients.

Sequencing used glioma tissue, nonneoplastic brain tissue, or PBMCs (not recorded which). The origin of this receptor is a human donor with low-grade glioma or glioblastoma, undergoing nonglioma brain surgery, or in good health (not recorded which). The V gene is TRBV6-1, the J gene TRBJ2-1; possibly TRBD2 for D (7 bases). This chain's CDR3 is CASTNRGAGAYEQFF. CDR3 sequence (DNA): TGTGCCAGCACCAACCGGGGGGCTGGCGCTTATGAGCAGTTCTTC.